This is a list of T cell receptor beta chains from one sample in a study of T-cell reconstitution after alpha-beta-depleted transplantation in children. From the PCR reads, TCRdb called clonotypes with MiXCR, one entry per CDR3 protein. The sample consists of 250,000 to 300,000 distinct CDR3 sequences, 9.5% to 13% of them appearing once. The specimen comprised PBMCs, sampled before TCRalphabeta/CD19-depleted stem cell transplant. Every receptor here comes from a boy in the first two years of life with acute myeloid leukemia, due to receive a stem cell transplant. CDR3s include the opening cysteine and the closing phenylalanine or tryptophan. D genes are given only for firm matches. Some rows mark clone size as missing; the rest say once, few, many or name a class of expanded clone.

- TRBJ2-7 TRBV2 TRBD1 CASRFTSGTGGLDEQYF TGTGCCAGCCGCTTCACTTCGGGGACAGGGGGCTTGGACGAGCAGTACTTC
many TRBJ1-1 TRBV25-1 TRBD1 CASSRLGTGEVNTEAFF TGTGCCAGCAGTCGACTCGGGACAGGGGAGGTGAACACTGAAGCTTTCTTT
few TRBJ2-5 TRBV5-1 TRBD1 CASSLPRTGTGETQYF TGCGCCAGCAGCTTACCCAGGACAGGGACAGGGGAGACCCAGTACTTC
- TRBJ2-7 TRBV5-1 TRBD1 CASSKTGTGNYEQYF TGCGCCAGCAGCAAAACCGGGACAGGCAACTACGAGCAGTACTTC
many TRBJ2-1 TRBV4-2 TRBD2 CASSPGLADLYNEQFF TGTGCCAGCAGCCCCGGGCTAGCGGACCTCTACAATGAGCAGTTCTTC
many TRBJ1-5 TRBV28 - CASSFGFYSNQPQHF TGTGCCAGCAGTTTTGGTTTCTATAGCAATCAGCCCCAGCATTTT
many TRBJ1-2 TRBV5-6 TRBD1 CASSFGQVYTF TGTGCCAGCAGCTTCGGACAGGTCTACACCTTC
many TRBJ2-4 TRBV7-2 - CASSLGWRRGTAKNIQYF TGTGCCAGCAGCTTAGGGTGGAGGCGAGGCACGGCCAAAAACATTCAGTACTTC
- TRBJ2-5 TRBV5-1 - CASGPSGEETQYF TGCGCCAGCGGACCCTCAGGGGAGGAGACCCAGTACTTC
many TRBJ2-7 TRBV28 TRBD1 CASSTDRGLTYEQYF TGTGCCAGCAGTACGGACAGGGGCTTAACCTACGAGCAGTACTTC
many TRBJ2-5 TRBV5-1 - CASSSGRTQETQYF TGCGCCAGCAGCAGCGGACGGACCCAAGAGACCCAGTACTTC
many TRBJ2-2 TRBV4-1 TRBD2 CASSHPFRGVNTGELFF TGCGCCAGCAGCCACCCGTTTCGGGGGGTCAACACCGGGGAGCTGTTTTTT
few TRBJ2-7 TRBV20-1 TRBD2 CSARVRSSGLSSREQYF TGCAGTGCTAGAGTGAGGTCTAGCGGGCTGTCGTCGCGAGAGCAGTACTTC
many TRBJ2-1 TRBV19 - CASSIRESYNEQFF TGTGCCAGTAGTATCCGGGAGTCCTACAATGAGCAGTTCTTC
many TRBJ1-2 TRBV20-1 TRBD1 CSARTGVNYGYTF TGCAGTGCTAGGACAGGGGTTAACTATGGCTACACCTTC
many TRBJ2-1 TRBV30 - CAWWDPTGIHNEQFF TGTGCCTGGTGGGATCCGACAGGAATCCACAATGAGCAGTTCTTC
many TRBJ1-6 TRBV6-1 - CASSEGRDNSPLHF TGTGCCAGCAGTGAAGGGCGGGATAATTCACCCCTCCACTTT
many TRBJ2-6 TRBV7-3 - CASSLKGSFGANVLTF TGTGCCAGCAGCTTAAAGGGAAGCTTCGGGGCCAACGTCCTGACTTTC
many TRBJ1-4 TRBV20-1 TRBD1 CSARGTGATFATNEKLFF TGCAGTGCTAGGGGGACAGGGGCCACCTTTGCAACTAATGAAAAACTGTTTTTT
many TRBJ2-7 TRBV6-5 TRBD2 CASSYSAGGRSYEQYF TGTGCCAGCAGTTACTCGGCGGGAGGACGCTCCTACGAGCAGTACTTC
many TRBJ1-1 TRBV5-1 - CASSTAHSDRPNTEAFF TGCGCCAGCAGCACAGCACACTCCGACAGGCCGAACACTGAAGCTTTCTTT
- TRBJ2-7 TRBV5-1 - CASSLSGSPEQYF TGCGCCAGCAGCTTGTCAGGTTCCCCCGAGCAGTACTTC
many TRBJ2-5 TRBV12-3/TRBV12-4 - CASSLRVRQETQYF TGTGCCAGCAGTTTGAGGGTGAGGCAAGAGACCCAGTACTTC
many TRBJ2-2 TRBV12-3/TRBV12-4 - CASTPTGRMNTGELFF TGTGCCAGCACCCCTACAGGGAGGATGAACACCGGGGAGCTGTTTTTT
few TRBJ2-1 TRBV20-1 - CSALTLRGTPYYNEQFF TGCAGTGCACTAACCCTCCGGGGAACCCCCTATTACAATGAGCAGTTCTTC
many TRBJ2-5 TRBV29-1 - CSSTGVLQETQYF TGCAGCTCAACCGGGGTTCTCCAAGAGACCCAGTACTTC
many TRBJ2-5 TRBV21-1 - CASSSWGGETQYF TGTGCCAGCAGCTCATGGGGGGGAGAGACCCAGTACTTC
- TRBJ2-7 TRBV20-1 - CSARAVSYEQYF TGCAGTGCTAGGGCAGTATCCTACGAGCAGTACTTC
few TRBJ2-7 TRBV9 TRBD2 CASSVGDYSSPYEQYF TGTGCCAGCAGCGTAGGGGACTATTCCAGTCCTTACGAGCAGTACTTC
many TRBJ1-4 TRBV4-3 - CASSQDGENEKLFF TGCGCCAGCAGCCAAGATGGAGAGAATGAAAAACTGTTTTTT
many TRBJ2-1 TRBV20-1 - CSAPFGGGPKSSYNEQFF TGCAGTGCTCCCTTCGGCGGGGGCCCCAAGAGCTCCTACAATGAGCAGTTCTTC
few TRBJ2-1 TRBV7-9 TRBD2 CASSSTTSGNYNEQFF TGTGCCAGCAGCTCCACCACTAGCGGGAATTACAATGAGCAGTTCTTC
many TRBJ2-5 TRBV3-1 - CASSQDKAGQETQYF TGTGCCAGCAGCCAAGATAAAGCTGGGCAAGAGACCCAGTACTTC
- TRBJ2-1 TRBV20-1 TRBD2 CSARVPGLAGDTNSYNEQFF TGCAGTGCTAGAGTTCCGGGACTAGCGGGGGACACAAACTCCTACAATGAGCAGTTCTTC
many TRBJ1-2 TRBV6-2/TRBV6-3 - CASTGKNYGYTF TGTGCCAGCACGGGCAAAAACTATGGCTACACCTTC
many TRBJ2-7 TRBV21-1 - CASRRSEAVPSYEQYF TGTGCCAGCAGGCGGTCTGAGGCGGTGCCCTCCTACGAGCAGTACTTC
few TRBJ2-1 TRBV7-3 TRBD2 CASSSGLATIFDEQFF TGTGCCAGCAGCTCCGGACTAGCTACCATATTCGATGAGCAGTTCTTC
many TRBJ1-2 TRBV5-1 - CASSSPGDPYYGYTF TGCGCCAGCAGCTCACCGGGGGACCCTTACTATGGCTACACCTTC
- TRBJ2-7 TRBV2 TRBD2 CASSDQRGATYSYEQYF TGTGCCAGCAGTGACCAGCGGGGGGCAACTTACTCCTACGAGCAGTACTTC
few TRBJ2-1 TRBV20-1 TRBD2 CSATPLGGGRIYNEQFF TGCAGTGCTACCCCTCTTGGAGGCGGGAGAATCTACAATGAGCAGTTCTTC
- TRBJ2-7 TRBV7-2 TRBD1 CASSFRTGQPVYEQYF TGTGCCAGCAGCTTTCGGACAGGGCAACCTGTCTACGAGCAGTACTTC
few TRBJ2-7 TRBV12-3/TRBV12-4 - CASTSSISYEQYF TGTGCCAGCACCTCTAGCATTTCCTACGAGCAGTACTTC
many TRBJ1-2 TRBV28 - CASSQFTGWGYGYTF TGTGCCAGCAGTCAATTCACAGGGTGGGGCTATGGCTACACCTTC
many TRBJ2-1 TRBV4-3 TRBD2 CASSQVNLAGAYNEQFF TGCGCCAGCAGCCAAGTGAATCTAGCGGGAGCCTACAATGAGCAGTTCTTC
few TRBJ1-1 TRBV19 - CASLGGLNTEAFF TGTGCCAGTCTCGGGGGTCTGAACACTGAAGCTTTCTTT
- TRBJ2-5 TRBV7-2 - CASSFYGTTIRETQYF TGTGCCAGCAGCTTCTACGGGACCACCATCAGGGAGACCCAGTACTTC
- TRBJ2-1 TRBV7-2 - CASSLVRTREQFF TGTGCCAGCAGCTTAGTACGGACACGCGAGCAGTTCTTC
few TRBJ2-7 TRBV7-2 TRBD1 CASSVPQGFDEQYF TGTGCCAGCAGCGTACCACAGGGGTTCGACGAGCAGTACTTC
many TRBJ2-1 TRBV7-2 - CASSLAAGSYNEQFF TGTGCCAGCAGCTTAGCGGCGGGTTCCTACAATGAGCAGTTCTTC
many TRBJ2-7 TRBV3-1 TRBD2 CASSQSGRRRYEQYF TGTGCCAGCAGTCAAAGCGGGAGGCGTCGCTACGAGCAGTACTTC